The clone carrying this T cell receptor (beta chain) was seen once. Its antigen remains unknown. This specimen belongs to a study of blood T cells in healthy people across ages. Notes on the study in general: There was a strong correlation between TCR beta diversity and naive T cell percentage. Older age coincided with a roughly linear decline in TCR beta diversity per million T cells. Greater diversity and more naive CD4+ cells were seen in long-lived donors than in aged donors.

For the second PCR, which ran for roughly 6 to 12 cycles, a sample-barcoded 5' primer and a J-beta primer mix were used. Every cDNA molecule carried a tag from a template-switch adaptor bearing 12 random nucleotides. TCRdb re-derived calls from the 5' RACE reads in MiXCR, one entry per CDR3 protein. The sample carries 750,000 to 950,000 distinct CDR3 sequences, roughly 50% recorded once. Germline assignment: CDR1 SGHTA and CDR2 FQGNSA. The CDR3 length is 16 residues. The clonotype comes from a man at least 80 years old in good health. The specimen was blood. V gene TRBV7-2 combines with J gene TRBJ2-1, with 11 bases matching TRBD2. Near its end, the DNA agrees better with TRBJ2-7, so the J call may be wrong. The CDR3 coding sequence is TGTGCCAGCAGCCCAATACTAGCGGGGGAGTTCAATGAGCAGTACTTC. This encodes CASSPILAGEFNEQYF.